This record concerns one T cell receptor (beta chain) sequence. Only a few counts were recorded for this clone. Its antigen target is currently unknown. Base-call qualities are not available, and no considerably larger clone is one nucleotide away. The CDR3 has 15 amino acids, counting the end cysteine and phenylalanine. The read is trimmed to its CDR3 DNA, 45 bases read in frame from base 1. V loses 2 bases at its end and J loses 0 bases; junction bases beyond the gene matches: 2. From the germline V gene, CDR1 is SGHDT and CDR2 is YYEEEE. This specimen belongs to a study of beta chain features in type 1 diabetes (dated by TCRdb to between 2018 and 2020). With respect to the entire study: Mean age, gender distribution, total cell number and subset yield were not different between patients and healthy donors. Whereas all 28 donors provided naive and central memory subsets, regulatory and stem cell-like memory subsets were isolated from just 8 patients and roughly eight healthy donors. In the study, TCRB repertoires of sorted circulating CD4+ T cell subsets from recently diagnosed type 1 diabetes patients were compared with those of matched healthy donors. A total of over 95,000,000 sorted cells were examined across all samples, and RNA yield correlated strongly with the number of cells per subset.

All of the isolated RNA was reverse transcribed with the High Capacity cDNA Reverse Transcription Kit, so expressed TCRB transcripts were sequenced. Deep immunoSEQ sequencing was applied to naive, central memory and regulatory T cell samples, giving an average of roughly 3.5 million total reads per sample. After sorted cells were lysed in RLT buffer, RNA was extracted with DNase-treated RNeasy Micro or Mini kits, with the choice depending on cell number. Each cell subset was processed separately to prevent cross-contamination, with patient and healthy donor samples processed together. TCRB sequences were amplified from cDNA with the immunoSEQ multiplex PCR, producing 87-bp fragments spanning the CDR3 region. The amplicons were sequenced using the Illumina HiSeq platform. The study's processing was this. PCR bias was computationally corrected using synthetic template baselines, reads within Hamming distance 2 were collapsed, and singletons that could not be merged were discarded. By aligning reads against IMGT, V, D and J genes, CDR3 length, and insertions or deletions at six rearrangement sites were assigned. Within each subset, clonotype counts were normalized to sorted cell number, after which true diversity and Gini coefficients were computed with the tcR R package. The overlap coefficient, calculated on TCRB nucleotide sequences, was used to quantify repertoire sharing. Out-of-frame TCRB sequences from naive cells were analyzed as a proxy for the pre-selection repertoire. TCRdb holds this immuneACCESS table with in-frame rearrangements only. Some clones are missing; in checked studies, unresolved V genes explain under half, and the rest has no known cause. The V and J calls and clone size are taken from that table; D and trimming were inferred from the DNA. The sample data list 300,000 to 450,000 clones, and roughly 13% of these were observed just once. The ten largest make up approximately 0.015% of the sample.

What the research found in general, with its limitations: PCR might favor shorter templates, but patient and control samples were amplified and corrected together, so any skew would affect both groups equally. Because cDNA was sequenced instead of genomic DNA, activated cells with high expression could be over-represented, although the groups did not differ in activation or CD3 levels. Naive, central memory and regulatory TCRB repertoires appeared to be more similar among patients than among healthy donors. At VDJ recombination sites, type 1 diabetes patients had fewer insertions and more deleted nucleotides, which implies abnormalities in thymic rearrangement. Because the HLA sub-analyses included only small numbers of individuals, any influence of HLA type on TCRB rearrangement was left unresolved. A moderate but significant shortening of TCRB CDR3 length was observed in type 1 diabetes patients in all four CD4+ subsets.

A single peripheral blood draw of about 120 mL on average was collected from each donor into heparinised tubes. Using a panel that included CD45RO, CCR7, CD25, CD127, CD95 and CD27, naive, central memory, regulatory and stem cell-like memory CD4+ T cells were sorted on a BD FACSAria II. All sorted populations exceeded 95% purity. PBMCs were isolated immediately by Lymphoprep density gradient centrifugation and stained directly without culture. So that batch effects would be minimized, each experiment stained and sorted samples in pairs, pairing one healthy donor with one patient. The sequence derives from a man between 18 and 35 years old in good health. Sequences were obtained from naive CD4+ T cells from blood. According to the study, the label for this sample's cell subset or site signals: true naive CD4+ T cells. The V and J segments used are TRBV5-6 and TRBJ2-3; 8 nucleotides in the junction match TRBD1. The CDR3 reads as follows: CASSFTGGSTDTQYF. The nucleotide sequence is given as TGTGCCAGCAGCTTCACAGGGGGGAGCACAGATACGCAGTATTTT.